A selection of T cell receptor beta chains follows, all from one sample in a study of cytomegalovirus exposure and HLA in healthy donors. Generated by immunoSEQ multiplex PCR, the TCRdb table keeps only in-frame clones and is missing some. This table has about 200,000 clones, more than 70% appearing once. Sequencing used PBMCs. These TCRs come from a woman between 18 and 29 years old in good health and CMV-seronegative. Each CDR3 is given with its conserved first and last residue. The order of the fields is V gene, clone size, CDR3 protein. Where a row states a size, it is once, few, many or the class of an expanded clone; other rows omit it.

TRBV5-6 | NA | CASSLGTGLNTEAFF
TRBV7-9 | NA | CASRLTGGVAEAFF
TRBV10-3 | few | CAISETGSSYEQYF
TRBV7-2 | NA | CASSFLAGAGPYNEQFF
TRBV4-1 | NA | CASSQLPGAGAYYYGYTF
TRBV7-8 | NA | CASSLAGTSYHEQYF
TRBV10-2 | NA | CASNPMTGPYNEQFF
TRBV5-1 | NA | CASSLASSGGAFPYEQYF
TRBV19 | NA | CASSLDRPVGENQPQHF
TRBV9 | NA | CASSPNDAKTQYF
TRBV5-4 | once | CASSLGGLAGSLQTDTQYF
TRBV2 | NA | CASRPQTGRNTEAFF
TRBV4-1 | few | CASSQVRDRLSHEQYF
TRBV15 | NA | CATSRSGTSGSYEQYF
TRBV30 | NA | CAWSDLVGAFF
TRBV5-1 | NA | CASSLGGEGAPREKLFF
TRBV5-1 | NA | CASSMGTGPHEQYF
TRBV27 | NA | CASSLNPQEWSLNTEAFF
TRBV6-1 | NA | CASSEGSGGFDEQFF
TRBV7-3 | NA | CASSAEGGEQFF